A selection of T cell receptor beta chains follows, all from one sample in a study of cytomegalovirus exposure and HLA in healthy donors. The assay was immunoSEQ multiplex PCR, and TCRdb's table has in-frame clones only and misses some. The repertoire includes nearly 110,000 clones, 73% of them detected once, and 7.8% sits in the top ten. Sequencing was carried out using PBMCs. These receptors were collected from a man between 25 and 39 years old in good health and CMV-seronegative. The CDR3 runs from the conserved cysteine through the conserved F or W. A D gene is named only where the DNA matches it firmly. Clone size is stated in some rows and not others, as once, few, many or a class when expanded.

D gene,clone size,J gene,V gene,CDR3 DNA,CDR3 protein
-,few,TRBJ2-3,TRBV5-6,TGTGCCAGCGCCCTGAGAGGCAGCCGCACAGATACGCAGTATTTT,CASALRGSRTDTQYF
TRBD1,-,TRBJ1-2,TRBV10-1,TGCGCCTTGGGCCCCGGGACAGCATTCCTCAACTATGGCTACACCTTC,CALGPGTAFLNYGYTF
TRBD1,-,TRBJ2-7,TRBV2,TGTGCCAGCAGCGCGGACAGGTTCTACGAGCAGTACTTC,CASSADRFYEQYF
-,-,TRBJ1-5,TRBV6-5,TGTGCCAGCAGACAGAGTCTCAATCAGCCCCAGCATTTT,CASRQSLNQPQHF
TRBD1,-,TRBJ2-1,TRBV7-2,TGTGCCAGCAGCTTAGATCCGAGGACAGGGGTGTGGAATGAGCAGTTCTTC,CASSLDPRTGVWNEQFF
-,-,TRBJ2-1,TRBV19,TGTGCCAGTAGTATAGGGAAGGTAGCCAATGAGCAGTTCTTC,CASSIGKVANEQFF
TRBD1,-,TRBJ1-4,TRBV5-8,TGTGCCAGCAGCTTGGAAGGGACAGGGAATGAAAAACTGTTTTTT,CASSLEGTGNEKLFF
-,-,TRBJ1-4,TRBV27,TGTGCCAGCAGTTTATTCGCGGGGGCGGAGGCCCTTAATGAAAAACTGTTTTTT,CASSLFAGAEALNEKLFF
TRBD2,-,TRBJ2-1,TRBV7-9,TGTGCCAGCAGCTTAGGGGGCGGGGGGCCATACAATGAGCAGTTCTTC,CASSLGGGGPYNEQFF
TRBD2,-,TRBJ2-7,TRBV13,TGTGCCAGCAGCCCAGGGGTTAGCGGGGGTACCTACGAGCAGTACTTC,CASSPGVSGGTYEQYF
TRBD2,-,TRBJ2-1,TRBV30,TGTGCCTGGAACCTTCTAGCGGGGGTGGATGAGCAGTTCTTC,CAWNLLAGVDEQFF
TRBD1,few,TRBJ2-7,TRBV7-9,TGTGCCAGCAGCTTATTCGGGACAGGGGCCCTCGAGCAGTACTTC,CASSLFGTGALEQYF
TRBD2,once,TRBJ2-1,TRBV5-1,TGCGCCAGCAGCTTGAGAAGTTCAGCGGGAGTAATCAATGAGCAGTTCTTC,CASSLRSSAGVINEQFF
TRBD1,-,TRBJ1-1,TRBV2,TGTGCCAGCACGAGATTGGGACAGGGCGTTGAAGCTTTCTTT,CASTRLGQGVEAFF
TRBD2,-,TRBJ2-1,TRBV9,TGTGCCAGCAGCGTAATCGCGGGAGGCTACAATGAGCAGTTCTTC,CASSVIAGGYNEQFF
TRBD2,-,TRBJ2-3,TRBV9,TGTGCCAGCAGCGTAGCTGGCGGGGGTTATACAGATACGCAGTATTTT,CASSVAGGGYTDTQYF
TRBD2,-,TRBJ2-2,TRBV4-1,TGCGCCAGCGGCCAGGAGATCACCGGGACTAGGATAACCCTTAACACCGGGGAGCTGTTTTTT,CASGQEITGTRITLNTGELFF
TRBD1,-,TRBJ1-2,TRBV6-6,TGTGCCAGCATCGGGACAGATACTAACTATGGCTACACCTTC,CASIGTDTNYGYTF
TRBD1,-,TRBJ1-5,TRBV6-6,TGTGCCAGCAGCAGTTATACAGGGGGCGGTCAGCCCCAGCATTTT,CASSSYTGGGQPQHF
-,-,TRBJ2-1,TRBV30,TGTGCCTGGAGTGTCAACAAAGACAATGAGCAGTTCTTC,CAWSVNKDNEQFF
-,-,TRBJ1-1,TRBV10-3,TGTGCCATCAGTGACAGGCTGGAAGCTTTCTTT,CAISDRLEAFF
TRBD1,-,TRBJ2-3,TRBV2,TGTGCCAGCAGACCCGGACAGGGTCTTGGGGATACGCAGTATTTT,CASRPGQGLGDTQYF
TRBD1,once,TRBJ1-1,TRBV6-5,TGTGCCAGCACTCGGACAGGGGGAAATACTGAAGCTTTCTTT,CASTRTGGNTEAFF
-,-,TRBJ2-3,TRBV21-1,TGTGCCAGCTCCACTTCCTACACAGATACGCAGTATTTT,CASSTSYTDTQYF
-,-,TRBJ1-1,TRBV15,TGTGCCACCAGCAGAGTGCGGCTAATGAACACTGAAGCTTTCTTT,CATSRVRLMNTEAFF
TRBD1,few,TRBJ2-3,TRBV2,TGTGCCAGCAGTAAAAACCCCGGACAGGGTTCGGATACGCAGTATTTT,CASSKNPGQGSDTQYF
TRBD1,-,TRBJ1-5,TRBV6-1,TGTGCCAGCAGTGAAGGGACAGGGGGTCAGCCCCAGCATTTT,CASSEGTGGQPQHF
-,-,TRBJ1-5,TRBV19,TGTGCCAGTATCGAGAGGCCTAACCTCCTGAGGAATCAGCCCCAGCATTTT,CASIERPNLLRNQPQHF
TRBD2,once,TRBJ2-1,TRBV6-5,TGTGCCAGCAGTTTAAGCGGGGGGGCCCACAATGAGCAGTTCTTC,CASSLSGGAHNEQFF
TRBD1,-,TRBJ2-7,TRBV19,TGTGCCAGTAGCCGGACAGGGAGCTCCTACGAGCAGTACTTC,CASSRTGSSYEQYF
TRBD1,once,TRBJ2-7,TRBV4-1,TGCGCCAGCACACTTATGACAGGGGGCGAGCAGTACTTC,CASTLMTGGEQYF
TRBD1,-,TRBJ2-5,TRBV28,TGTGCCAGCAGTACAGCCCGAGAGGGACAGGGAAGAAAGACCCAGTACTTC,CASSTAREGQGRKTQYF
-,-,TRBJ2-7,TRBV18,TGTGCCAGCTCACCAAACCGGGGGGCTACAGAGGAGCAGTACTTC,CASSPNRGATEEQYF
-,-,TRBJ1-4,TRBV14,TGTGCCAGCAGCCAAGAGTTTGTTGCAGGAAATGAAAAACTGTTTTTT,CASSQEFVAGNEKLFF
-,-,TRBJ2-2,TRBV30,TGTGCCTGGAGTCACGGACAAACCGCGGGGGAGCTGTTTTTT,CAWSHGQTAGELFF
TRBD2,once,TRBJ2-7,TRBV6-5,TGTGCCAGCCGCCACACTAGCGGGAGCTCCTACGAGCAGTACTTC,CASRHTSGSSYEQYF
TRBD2,-,TRBJ2-1,TRBV13,TGTGCCAGCAGCTCTAGCGGGGAATTTTATCCCAATGAGCAGTTCTTC,CASSSSGEFYPNEQFF
TRBD1,-,TRBJ2-5,TRBV28,TGTGCCAGCAGCCCAGGACAGGGGGAGACCCAGTACTTC,CASSPGQGETQYF
TRBD1,-,TRBJ2-5,TRBV7-2,TGTGCCAGCAGCATCCCCAGGGGGAACGTGGAGACCCAGTACTTC,CASSIPRGNVETQYF
TRBD2,once,TRBJ2-6,TRBV25-1,TGTGCCAGCAGTGGATTCGGACTAGCGGGAGTTGGGGCCAACGTCCTGACTTTC,CASSGFGLAGVGANVLTF
-,few,TRBJ1-2,TRBV10-3,TGTGCCATCAGTGAGGGAGGGGCAGCTAACTATGGCTACACCTTC,CAISEGGAANYGYTF
-,-,TRBJ2-1,TRBV7-6,TGTGCCAGCAGCCCCGGACTACTCGAGAACAATGAGCAGTTCTTC,CASSPGLLENNEQFF
-,-,TRBJ2-3,TRBV13,TGTGCCAGCAGCGCAGACTACCCATATACGCAGTATTTT,CASSADYPYTQYF
TRBD2,-,TRBJ2-1,TRBV29-1,TGCAGCGTCCGTCTGGGGGGGGAAAACAATGAGCAGTTCTTC,CSVRLGGENNEQFF
-,-,TRBJ2-1,TRBV9,TGTGCCAGCAGCGTAGACTGGGCCGACAATGAGCAGTTCTTC,CASSVDWADNEQFF
-,-,TRBJ1-1,TRBV6-5,TGTGCCAGCAGTTACTCCGGCAGGCCAATGAACACTGAAGCTTTCTTT,CASSYSGRPMNTEAFF
TRBD1,-,TRBJ1-1,TRBV18,TGTGCCAGCTCACGCGGACAGGGGCAGACTGAAGCTTTCTTT,CASSRGQGQTEAFF
TRBD2,once,TRBJ2-3,TRBV4-1,TGCGCCAGCAGCCAAGATCCGAGTAGCGGGGGAACAGATACGCAGTATTTT,CASSQDPSSGGTDTQYF
-,-,TRBJ2-5,TRBV7-2,TGTGCCAGCAGTCGTCCTCAAGAGACCCAGTACTTC,CASSRPQETQYF